The present entry profiles one T cell receptor (beta chain) with its context. The junction shows a germline mismatch at one end, possibly a read error. Repertoires were generated with immunoSEQ multiplex PCR, while TCRdb's copy carries only in-frame clones and drops some. The top ten clones hold around 1.5% of a sample with 150,000 to 200,000 clones, about nine tenths of them seen once. CDR1 is SGHAT, CDR2 FQNNGV, per germline. This CDR3 has 14 amino acids. The sample is drawn from a study of control samples from healthy donors and cancer patients. Sequencing input: blood. The chain combines TRBV11-2 with TRBJ1-3; D gene unclear. This sequence originates from a young woman in good health. The CDR3 is CASSLVGSGSTIYF. The CDR3 DNA follows: TGTGCCAGCAGCTTAGTGGGCTCTGGAAGCACCATATATTTT.